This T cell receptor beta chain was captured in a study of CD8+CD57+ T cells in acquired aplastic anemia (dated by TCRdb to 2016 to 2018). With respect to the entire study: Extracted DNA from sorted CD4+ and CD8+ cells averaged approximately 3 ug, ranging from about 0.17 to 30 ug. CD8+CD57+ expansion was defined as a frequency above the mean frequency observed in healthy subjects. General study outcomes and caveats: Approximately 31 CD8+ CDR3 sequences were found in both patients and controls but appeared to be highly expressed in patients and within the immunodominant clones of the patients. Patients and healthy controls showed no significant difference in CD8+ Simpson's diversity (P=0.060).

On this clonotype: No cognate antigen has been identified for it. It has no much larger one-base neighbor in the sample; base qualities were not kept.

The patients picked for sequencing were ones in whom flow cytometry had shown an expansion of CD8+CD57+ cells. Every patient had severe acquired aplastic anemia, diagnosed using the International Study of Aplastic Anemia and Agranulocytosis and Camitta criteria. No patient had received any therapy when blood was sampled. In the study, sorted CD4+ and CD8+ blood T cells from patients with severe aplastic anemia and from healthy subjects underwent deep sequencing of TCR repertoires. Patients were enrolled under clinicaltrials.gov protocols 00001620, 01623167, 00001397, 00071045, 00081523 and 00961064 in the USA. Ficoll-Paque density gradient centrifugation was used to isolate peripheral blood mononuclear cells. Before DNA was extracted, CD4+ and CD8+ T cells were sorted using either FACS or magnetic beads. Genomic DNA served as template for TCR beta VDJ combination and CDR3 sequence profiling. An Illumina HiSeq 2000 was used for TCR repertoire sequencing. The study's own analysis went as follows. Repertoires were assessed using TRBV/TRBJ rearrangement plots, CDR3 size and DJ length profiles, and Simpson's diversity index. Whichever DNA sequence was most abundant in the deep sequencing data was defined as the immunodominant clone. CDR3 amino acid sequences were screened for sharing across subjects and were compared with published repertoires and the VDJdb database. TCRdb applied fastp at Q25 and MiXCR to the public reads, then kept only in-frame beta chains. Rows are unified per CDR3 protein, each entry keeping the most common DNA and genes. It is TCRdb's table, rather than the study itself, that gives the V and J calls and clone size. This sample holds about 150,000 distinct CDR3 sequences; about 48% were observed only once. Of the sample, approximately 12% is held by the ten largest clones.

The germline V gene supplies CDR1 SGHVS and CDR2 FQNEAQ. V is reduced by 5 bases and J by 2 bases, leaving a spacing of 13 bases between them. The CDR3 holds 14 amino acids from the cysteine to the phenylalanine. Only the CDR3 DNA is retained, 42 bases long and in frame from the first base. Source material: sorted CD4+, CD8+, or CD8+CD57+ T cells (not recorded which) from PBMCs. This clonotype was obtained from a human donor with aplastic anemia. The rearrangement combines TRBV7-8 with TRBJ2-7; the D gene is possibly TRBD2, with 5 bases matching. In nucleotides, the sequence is TGTGCCAGCAGCAATCCTAGCCGACCCTACGAGCAGTACTTC. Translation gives CASSNPSRPYEQYF.